This is a list of T cell receptor beta chains from one sample in a study of OX40 agonist ivuxolimab in advanced cancers. Repertoires were generated with immunoSEQ multiplex PCR, while TCRdb's copy carries only in-frame clones and drops some. In the table there are about 62,000 clones, less than 85% of which are singletons. Sequencing was performed on CD4+ or CD8+ T cells sorted from blood, taken in a trial of the OX40 agonist ivuxolimab. These receptors were obtained from an adult with an advanced solid tumor such as melanoma, head and neck, liver or kidney cancer. Both conserved end residues are part of each CDR3. A D gene is named only where the DNA matches it firmly. Only part of the rows carry a size: once, few, many, or a class if the clone is expanded.

j_call v_call d_call clone_size cdr3_aa cdr3_nt
TRBJ2-3 TRBV19 TRBD1 . CASSMEGTGAGTQYF TGTGCCAGTAGTATGGAGGGGACAGGAGCCGGTACGCAGTATTTT
TRBJ1-2 TRBV7-2 TRBD1 . CASSSSGGDGYTF TGTGCCAGCAGCTCTTCAGGGGGCGATGGCTACACCTTC
TRBJ2-2 TRBV2 . . CARRETDLAGELFF TGTGCCAGACGCGAAACAGATTTAGCCGGGGAGCTGTTTTTT
TRBJ2-7 TRBV4-1 . . CASSQELESVWEQYF TGCGCCAGCAGCCAAGAGTTAGAGTCCGTCTGGGAGCAGTACTTC
TRBJ1-2 TRBV11-2 . . CASSVGQYGYTF TGTGCCAGCAGCGTCGGACAGTATGGCTACACCTTC
TRBJ1-1 TRBV7-2 . . CASSLGRGEAFF TGTGCCAGCAGCTTAGGGAGGGGTGAAGCTTTCTTT
TRBJ2-5 TRBV11-2 . few CASSLRGEEQDGETQYF TGTGCCAGCAGCTTAAGGGGCGAGGAACAGGATGGAGAGACCCAGTACTTC
TRBJ1-5 TRBV6-1 . . CASSEGVMAQHF TGTGCCAGCAGTGAGGGTGTAATGGCCCAGCATTTT
TRBJ2-5 TRBV18 . . CASSPPRWAAEGAETQYF TGTGCCAGCTCACCGCCTCGCTGGGCAGCCGAAGGGGCGGAGACCCAGTACTTC
TRBJ2-7 TRBV7-2 TRBD1 . CASSPRDRATYEQYF TGTGCCAGCAGCCCCCGGGACAGGGCCACCTACGAGCAGTACTTC
TRBJ2-7 TRBV6-5 TRBD1 . CASQGARYEQYF TGTGCCAGCCAGGGGGCGCGATACGAGCAGTACTTC
TRBJ2-2 TRBV6-5 . few CASSYGTHTGELFF TGTGCCAGCAGTTACGGGACCCACACCGGGGAGCTGTTTTTT
TRBJ1-4 TRBV6-5 . once CASSYGIRGEKLFF TGTGCCAGCAGTTACGGGATACGGGGTGAAAAACTGTTTTTT
TRBJ2-7 TRBV6-6 . . CASSLTVIPYEQYF TGTGCCAGCAGTTTGACTGTCATACCCTACGAGCAGTACTTC
TRBJ2-5 TRBV28 TRBD2 . CASSYLAGGTQETQYF TGTGCCAGCAGTTATTTAGCGGGAGGCACCCAAGAGACCCAGTACTTC
TRBJ2-3 TRBV6-1 . . CASSEGVGGNTDTQYF TGTGCCAGCAGTGAGGGAGTGGGGGGCAATACAGATACGCAGTATTTT
TRBJ1-5 TRBV28 TRBD1 . CASSPPGQRKPQHF TGTGCCAGCAGTCCCCCGGGACAGAGGAAGCCCCAGCATTTT
TRBJ1-4 TRBV28 . . CASSSAAPGGEKLFF TGTGCCAGCAGTTCTGCGGCGCCCGGAGGAGAAAAACTGTTTTTT
TRBJ1-5 TRBV23-1 . . CASRGDTYTWDSNQPQHF TGCGCCAGCAGAGGGGACACCTACACCTGGGATAGCAATCAGCCCCAGCATTTT
TRBJ1-2 TRBV5-6 TRBD1 . CASSPGQAPGGYTF TGTGCCAGCAGCCCGGGACAGGCTCCTGGTGGCTACACCTTC
TRBJ2-5 TRBV5-6 TRBD1 . CASSLWDSVRETQYF TGTGCCAGCAGCTTGTGGGACAGCGTCCGGGAGACCCAGTACTTC
TRBJ1-5 TRBV19 . . CASTVTGTAYSNQPQHF TGTGCCAGTACTGTCACAGGGACGGCTTATAGCAATCAGCCCCAGCATTTT
TRBJ1-2 TRBV5-3 . . CARIQGTDYGYTF TGTGCCAGAATACAGGGTACGGACTATGGCTACACCTTC
TRBJ2-3 TRBV6-6 . . CASSRLRSDTQYF TGTGCCAGCAGCCGCCTCCGGTCGGATACGCAGTATTTT
TRBJ2-3 TRBV5-5 . few CASSFRFGEGPDTQYF TGTGCCAGCAGCTTTCGTTTCGGGGAAGGCCCAGATACGCAGTATTTT
TRBJ1-2 TRBV5-5 . . CASSLAAAGYGYTF TGTGCCAGCAGCTTGGCCGCTGCGGGCTATGGCTACACCTTC
TRBJ1-5 TRBV28 TRBD1 many CASSFQGARNQPQHF TGTGCCAGCAGTTTCCAGGGGGCGAGAAATCAGCCCCAGCATTTT
TRBJ2-1 TRBV25-1 TRBD2 once CASSEVEGLASNEQFF TGTGCCAGCAGTGAAGTGGAGGGACTAGCAAGCAATGAGCAGTTCTTC
TRBJ2-3 TRBV6-4 . once CASSRGLSTDTQYF TGTGCCAGCAGTAGGGGTTTGAGTACAGATACGCAGTATTTT
TRBJ2-7 TRBV29-1 . many CSVELDYEQYF TGCAGCGTTGAGCTAGACTACGAGCAGTACTTC
TRBJ2-7 TRBV7-2 . . CASSPPPRLGGDAQYF TGTGCCAGCAGCCCACCACCCCGCCTTGGAGGGGACGCACAGTACTTC
TRBJ2-1 TRBV10-1 TRBD2 . CASSLTSGRMSRDIEQFF TGCGCCAGCAGCTTGACTAGCGGGAGGATGTCCCGGGACATTGAGCAGTTCTTC
TRBJ1-1 TRBV7-9 TRBD1 . CASSLAGRGSSEAFF TGTGCCAGCAGCTTAGCGGGCAGGGGGAGCTCTGAAGCTTTCTTT
TRBJ1-6 TRBV5-1 . . CASSPGGLRGVSSPLHF TGCGCCAGCAGCCCCGGGGGCTTACGGGGTGTAAGTTCACCCCTCCACTTT
TRBJ1-1 TRBV18 . . CASSPLDTLNTEAFF TGTGCCAGCTCACCCTTAGACACCTTGAACACTGAAGCTTTCTTT
TRBJ2-1 TRBV29-1 . . CSVTDSSYNEQFF TGCAGCGTAACGGACTCCTCATACAATGAGCAGTTCTTC
TRBJ2-3 TRBV4-1 . few CASSQGTPPDTQYF TGCGCCAGCAGCCAAGGGACTCCCCCAGATACGCAGTATTTT
TRBJ1-4 TRBV7-8 TRBD1 once CASSFTGQSNEKLFF TGTGCCAGCAGCTTTACGGGACAGAGTAATGAAAAACTGTTTTTT
TRBJ1-3 TRBV7-7 . . CASSLGAGGDTIYF TGTGCTAGCAGCTTAGGAGCGGGGGGCGACACCATATATTTT
TRBJ2-7 TRBV7-6 TRBD2 . CASSLVGRETDEQYF TGTGCCAGCAGCTTAGTAGGGCGGGAGACGGACGAGCAGTACTTC